This is a list of T cell receptor beta chains from one sample in a study of T-cell reconstitution after alpha-beta-depleted transplantation in children. MiXCR, run by TCRdb on the PCR reads, gives a single entry per CDR3 protein. This table has some 440,000 distinct CDR3 sequences, around 15% appearing once. The specimen comprised PBMCs, mostly from graft donor cells, sampled 360 days after TCRalphabeta/CD19-depleted stem cell transplant. The source of these receptors is a boy in the first two years of life who had a stem cell transplant for Wiskott-Aldrich syndrome, so the T cells may come from the graft donor. Both conserved end residues are part of each CDR3. A D gene is named only where the DNA matches it firmly. Rows give clone size only sometimes, using once, few, many, or a class for an expanded clone.

cdr3_aa,cdr3_nt,v_call,clone_size,d_call,j_call
CASSPRQGELTNYGYTF,TGCGCCAGCAGCCCTAGACAGGGGGAGCTGACTAACTATGGCTACACCTTC,TRBV5-1,NA,TRBD1,TRBJ1-2
CASSQVATTSVLQETQYF,TGTGCCAGCAGCCAAGTCGCCACGACTAGCGTCCTACAAGAGACCCAGTACTTC,TRBV4-2,NA,TRBD2,TRBJ2-5
CATSPDTNTGELFF,TGTGCCACCTCTCCGGACACAAACACCGGGGAGCTGTTTTTT,TRBV24-1,few,NA,TRBJ2-2
CASSRLGGDQPQHF,TGTGCCAGCAGCCGTCTCGGAGGGGATCAGCCCCAGCATTTT,TRBV12-3/TRBV12-4,NA,NA,TRBJ1-5
CASSRNRETYSGANVLTF,TGTGCCAGCAGCAGGAACAGGGAAACCTACTCTGGGGCCAACGTCCTGACTTTC,TRBV6-1,NA,NA,TRBJ2-6
CSARGDIKYEQYF,TGCAGTGCTAGAGGGGACATCAAGTACGAGCAGTACTTC,TRBV20-1,NA,NA,TRBJ2-7
CASSLGAGPRSSYEQYF,TGTGCCAGCAGCTTAGGGGCGGGCCCTCGGAGCTCCTACGAGCAGTACTTC,TRBV7-6,NA,NA,TRBJ2-7
CASSLSWETQYF,TGTGCCAGCAGTCTGAGTTGGGAGACCCAGTACTTC,TRBV28,few,NA,TRBJ2-5
CASRGSDRAGGYTF,TGCGCCAGCAGGGGATCGGACAGGGCGGGGGGCTACACCTTC,TRBV10-2,few,TRBD1,TRBJ1-2
CAISRDSGEKLFF,TGTGCCATCAGTCGGGACAGCGGTGAAAAACTGTTTTTT,TRBV10-3,few,TRBD1,TRBJ1-4
CASSQGPKQYF,TGTGCCAGCAGCCAAGGACCAAAGCAGTACTTC,TRBV3-1,NA,NA,TRBJ2-7
CASSLDRLAGADTQYF,TGTGCCAGCAGCTTAGATCGCCTAGCGGGGGCAGATACGCAGTATTTT,TRBV11-2,few,TRBD2,TRBJ2-3
CAWSVMGSSAF,TGTGCCTGGAGTGTTATGGGGTCCTCGGCTTTC,TRBV30,few,NA,TRBJ2-6
CASSQEGWRSTGELFF,TGCGCCAGCAGCCAAGAAGGTTGGAGGAGCACCGGGGAGCTGTTTTTT,TRBV4-1,NA,NA,TRBJ2-2
CSARDPNRDGYTF,TGCAGTGCTAGAGATCCGAACAGGGATGGCTACACCTTC,TRBV20-1,few,NA,TRBJ1-2
CASVWGQGVVGDYGYTF,TGTGCCAGCGTCTGGGGACAGGGAGTTGTAGGGGACTATGGCTACACCTTC,TRBV2,many,TRBD1,TRBJ1-2
CASSLLGSYNEQFF,TGCGCCAGCAGCCTCCTCGGCTCCTACAATGAGCAGTTCTTC,TRBV4-1,many,NA,TRBJ2-1
CASSFPMGSGNYEQYF,TGTGCCAGCAGTTTTCCCATGGGTAGCGGGAACTACGAGCAGTACTTC,TRBV12-3/TRBV12-4,few,TRBD2,TRBJ2-7
CASSQGPGRQGTDTQYF,TGCGCCAGCAGCCAAGGGCCCGGGCGGCAGGGTACAGATACGCAGTATTTT,TRBV4-1,NA,NA,TRBJ2-3
CSASGYEQYF,TGCAGTGCTAGCGGATACGAGCAGTACTTC,TRBV20-1,few,NA,TRBJ2-7
CASSLDAGGSTGELFF,TGTGCCAGCAGCTTAGATGCCGGGGGGTCCACCGGGGAGCTGTTTTTT,TRBV7-9,NA,TRBD2,TRBJ2-2
CASTLLEVSSYNEQFF,TGTGCCAGCACCCTACTAGAGGTGAGCTCCTACAATGAGCAGTTCTTC,TRBV11-2,NA,NA,TRBJ2-1